The T cell receptor beta chain under discussion was sequenced for a study of graft-versus-host responses after intestinal transplantation. This clone is a singleton in its sample. Its specificity is unknown. The germline CDR1 and CDR2 sequences are MDHEN and SYDVKM. V lost 7 bases and J lost 5; bases outside the gene matches: 6. This CDR3 comprises 14 residues. Libraries were prepared by immunoSEQ multiplex PCR; TCRdb keeps only in-frame clonotypes and omits some of them. The data contain approximately 75,000 clones, almost 90% of them singletons. The rearrangement joins TRBV28 to TRBJ1-5; 9 nucleotides match TRBD1. The source material was unstimulated CD8+ T cells sorted from spleen or lymph node cells, sampled before transplant. The clonotype was recovered from a human donor who was the organ donor for an intestinal transplant. The CDR3 protein is CASTSTGGDQPQHF. For the CDR3, the DNA is TGTGCCAGCACCTCGACAGGGGGGGATCAGCCCCAGCATTTT.